This TCR beta chain was sequenced for a study of blood T cells in healthy people across ages. Regarding the study as a whole: Relative to aged donors, long-lived donors carried more naive CD4+ cells and displayed higher diversity.

There are a few counts of this clonotype. The target antigen is unknown. The second PCR ran about 6 to 11 cycles with a sample-barcoded 5' primer and J-beta primers. TCRdb used MiXCR to reprocess the 5' RACE reads, holding one entry per CDR3 protein. The sample lists 450,000 to 700,000 distinct CDR3 sequences, approximately 27% seen once, with less than 20% in the top ten. CDR3 size: 15 residues. Germline CDR1 reads SGHAT; CDR2 reads FQNNGV. V gene TRBV11-2 combines with J gene TRBJ2-5; D is unclear. The DNA end favors TRBJ2-1, so the J call may be wrong. Sequenced: blood. The receptor comes from a woman in her 70s in good health. CDR3 sequence: CASSLDGSGVVEQFF. For the CDR3, the DNA is TGTGCCAGCAGCTTAGACGGGTCTGGGGTGGTTGAGCAGTTCTTC.